The clone carrying this T cell receptor (beta chain) was detected only once. What it binds is not known. This sample was taken from a study of blood T cells in healthy people across ages. A second 7 to 11 cycle PCR used barcoded and J-beta primers. Using its own MiXCR run on the 5' RACE reads, TCRdb lists one record per CDR3 protein. The sample consists of roughly 700,000 distinct CDR3 sequences, roughly 49% of them appearing once. The CDR3 has 13 amino acids. The V gene's germline CDR1 is DFQATT and CDR2 SNEGSKA (reference sequence). Points from the study as a whole: Greater diversity and more naive CD4+ cells were seen in long-lived donors than in aged donors.

At least 6.5 million PBMCs were isolated per sample. The chain links TRBV20-1 to TRBJ2-1; D tentatively reads TRBD1 or TRBD2 (6 bases each). Sequences were obtained from blood. This sequence originates from a woman aged 60-75 years in good health. This chain's CDR3 is CSVGGGKLDEQFF. CDR3 DNA sequence: TGCAGCGTTGGAGGGGGGAAATTGGATGAGCAGTTCTTC.